The present entry profiles one TCR beta chain with its context. The sample is drawn from a study of CD8 T cells in Susac syndrome. RNA, at about 0.5 to 1 ug, was reverse transcribed with random hexamers. The CDR3 of TCR beta was amplified by immunoSEQ multiplex PCR across 54 Vbeta and 13 Jbeta. TCRdb analysed the immunoSEQ multiplex PCR reads with MiXCR anew, one entry per CDR3 protein. Of approximately 120,000 distinct CDR3 sequences listed, approximately 90% are singletons. This CDR3 has 12 amino acids. Germline CDR1 and CDR2: DFQATT and SNEGSKA (reference sequence). Trimming removed 6 bases from V and 2 bases from J, with 10 bases in between.

Sequenced input: CD8+ T cells from PBMCs. The receptor's source is a human donor in good health. The chain joins TRBV20-1 to TRBJ1-2; D is ambiguous. The CDR3: CSAAAGNYGYTF. CDR3 nucleotides: TGCAGTGCAGCAGCCGGGAACTATGGCTACACCTTC.